Listed below are T cell receptor beta chains from one sample, sequenced in a study of T-cell reconstitution after alpha-beta-depleted transplantation in children. TCRdb re-analysed the PCR reads in MiXCR, keeping a single row per CDR3 protein. Among about 610,000 distinct CDR3 sequences listed, about 10% were seen once. The sample consisted of PBMCs from the stem cell graft donor, taken from the stem cell graft. These receptors came from a human donor who donated a stem cell graft to a child with acute myeloid leukemia. CDR3s include the opening cysteine and the closing phenylalanine or tryptophan. A D gene is named only where the DNA matches it firmly. Clone sizes are given selectively: once, few, many, or a class where the clone is expanded.

j_call clone_size v_call d_call cdr3_nt cdr3_aa
TRBJ2-3 many TRBV25-1 TRBD2 TGTGCCAGCAGCATGACTAGCGGGAGGGGAGATACGCAGTATTTT CASSMTSGRGDTQYF
TRBJ1-1 NA TRBV20-1 TRBD1 TGCAGTGCTAGACGGACAGGGGGTTCGATCACTGAAGCTTTCTTT CSARRTGGSITEAFF
TRBJ2-7 many TRBV4-2 NA TGTGCCAGCAGCCAAGATCGGAAGTCCAACGAGCAGTACTTC CASSQDRKSNEQYF
TRBJ2-5 few TRBV6-2/TRBV6-3 TRBD2 TGTGCCACGGGACTAGCGGGAGGGCGTGAGACCCAGTACTTC CATGLAGGRETQYF
TRBJ1-5 NA TRBV15 NA TGTGCCACCAGCAGAGGGACAGATAGCAATCAGCCCCAGCATTTT CATSRGTDSNQPQHF
TRBJ2-5 few TRBV10-3 NA TGTGCCATCAGTGTTGGGGGTCAAGAGACCCAGTACTTC CAISVGGQETQYF
TRBJ2-6 many TRBV5-1 TRBD1 TGCGCCAGCAGCAGGGGGACAGCACTCTCTGGGGCCAACGTCCTGACTTTC CASSRGTALSGANVLTF
TRBJ2-1 few TRBV12-3/TRBV12-4 NA TGTGCCAGCAGTTTACGGGAGCATGGGAATGAGCAGTTCTTC CASSLREHGNEQFF
TRBJ1-1 many TRBV14 NA TGTGCCAGCAGCCAATTCGGAGGGAACACTGAAGCTTTCTTT CASSQFGGNTEAFF
TRBJ2-7 NA TRBV4-3 TRBD2 TGCGCCAGCAGCCAAAGTTTTGGCGGGAGGGCGATTGGGGAGCAGTACTTC CASSQSFGGRAIGEQYF
TRBJ1-3 few TRBV7-9 NA TGTGCCAGCAGCTTGCAGGACCTTGGAGCTGGAAACACCATATATTTT CASSLQDLGAGNTIYF
TRBJ2-7 many TRBV25-1 NA TGTGCCAGCAGGAGTACTAGCAGAAGACCCTACGAGCAGTACTTC CASRSTSRRPYEQYF
TRBJ2-6 many TRBV12-3/TRBV12-4 TRBD1 TGTGCCAGCCTCCCAACTATGGGGACAGGGGGCGCTTATGGGGCCAACGTCCTGACTTTC CASLPTMGTGGAYGANVLTF
TRBJ1-5 many TRBV6-5 TRBD1 TGTGCCAGCAGCCCAACCTGGGACAGGGGCAATCAGCCCCAGCATTTT CASSPTWDRGNQPQHF
TRBJ2-2 NA TRBV10-3 TRBD2 TGTGCCATCACCGGACTAGCGGGAGCGTCCACCGGGGAGCTGTTTTTT CAITGLAGASTGELFF
TRBJ2-1 few TRBV7-3 NA TGTGCCAGCAGCCCGTTAGTGGGAGTCGTGGGCAATGAGCAGTTCTTC CASSPLVGVVGNEQFF
TRBJ2-1 NA TRBV6-2/TRBV6-3 NA TGTGCCAGCAGTTACTCTACTAATGAGCAGTTCTTC CASSYSTNEQFF
TRBJ2-2 NA TRBV28 NA TGTGCCAGCAGCTTCCGACGTCCCGAGAACACCGGGGAGCTGTTTTTT CASSFRRPENTGELFF
TRBJ2-7 few TRBV21-1 NA TGTGCCAGCTTACACGGGACTTACTACGAGCAGTACTTC CASLHGTYYEQYF
TRBJ1-2 NA TRBV12-3/TRBV12-4 NA TGTGCCAGCAAACTCCAACAGGCAGGCTATGGCTACACCTTC CASKLQQAGYGYTF
TRBJ1-2 few TRBV29-1 TRBD1 TGCAGCGTTGTAAGGGCGGGACAGAGCTATGGCTACACCTTC CSVVRAGQSYGYTF
TRBJ2-3 few TRBV9 NA TGTGCCAGCACCCCACAGCCGTCAGCAGATACGCAGTATTTT CASTPQPSADTQYF
TRBJ2-4 many TRBV20-1 NA TGCAGTGCTATACCTCCGTTGTCAGCCAAAAACATTCAGTACTTC CSAIPPLSAKNIQYF
TRBJ1-1 many TRBV9 TRBD1 TGTGCCAGCAGCGAGGCCCCCCGACAGGGCACTGAAGCTTTCTTT CASSEAPRQGTEAFF
TRBJ2-1 many TRBV20-1 NA TGCAGTGCTAGAGGGAATTCCTACAATGAGCAGTTCTTC CSARGNSYNEQFF
TRBJ2-7 NA TRBV7-2 NA TGTGCCAGCAGCGGACAGAAGGTTCGCTACGAGCAGTACTTC CASSGQKVRYEQYF
TRBJ2-3 NA TRBV4-2 TRBD2 TGTGCCAGCAGCCAATCAACTAGCGGCACCTTGACAGATACGCAGTATTTT CASSQSTSGTLTDTQYF
TRBJ1-6 NA TRBV3-1 TRBD1 TGTGCCAGCAGCGAGACAGGGGGGGATTCACCCCTCCACTTT CASSETGGDSPLHF
TRBJ2-1 many TRBV29-1 NA TGCAGCGTGGATGGACTTAGCTCCTACAATGGGCAGTTCTTC CSVDGLSSYNGQFF
TRBJ2-1 NA TRBV5-1 NA TGCGCCAGCAGCGTCACTAGTGCCTCCTACAATGAGCAGTTCTTC CASSVTSASYNEQFF
TRBJ2-1 NA TRBV27 TRBD2 TGTGCCAGCAGTTTAAAGGGGGGAACGGCTAGCGGGAGGGCCGGTGAGCAGTTCTTC CASSLKGGTASGRAGEQFF
TRBJ2-1 NA TRBV7-9 TRBD2 TGTGCCAGCAGCTTCGCTAGCGGTGATTCGAGGGAGCAGTTCTTC CASSFASGDSREQFF
TRBJ2-2 many TRBV2 NA TGTGCCAGCAGTGAAGTTAAACCCGGGGAGCTGTTTTTT CASSEVKPGELFF
TRBJ2-6 many TRBV12-3/TRBV12-4 NA TGTGCCAGCAGTGCCTTATACTCTGGGGCCAACGTCCTGACTTTC CASSALYSGANVLTF
TRBJ2-7 few TRBV10-3 NA TGTGCCATCAGTGAGTCGACCAGAGACCAGTACTTC CAISESTRDQYF
TRBJ2-1 many TRBV30 TRBD2 TGTGCCTGGAGTGTACTAGCGGGAGGTTTTGAGCAGTTCTTC CAWSVLAGGFEQFF
TRBJ2-7 many TRBV7-2 TRBD2 TGTGCCAGCAGCTTAGTTAGCGGGGCCTCCTCCTACGAGCAGTACTTC CASSLVSGASSYEQYF
TRBJ2-7 NA TRBV5-1 TRBD2 TGCGCCAGCAGCAATAGCGGGAGTCAGGGCGAGCAGTACTTC CASSNSGSQGEQYF
TRBJ1-3 NA TRBV5-1 TRBD1 TGCGCCAGCAGCTCGACAGGGCTCTCTGGAAACACCATATATTTT CASSSTGLSGNTIYF
TRBJ2-1 few TRBV24-1 NA TGTGCCACCAGTGATTTGGGGGTCTCTGGGGATGAGCAGTTCTTC CATSDLGVSGDEQFF
TRBJ2-7 NA TRBV10-3 TRBD1 TGTGCCATCAGTGGTACGGGACAGACATACGAGCAGTACTTC CAISGTGQTYEQYF
TRBJ1-5 many TRBV6-5 TRBD1 TGTGCCAGCAGGCCCCGACAGGGAGACCAGCCCCAGCATTTT CASRPRQGDQPQHF
TRBJ2-1 many TRBV5-1 NA TGCGCCAGCAGCGAACTCCCCGGGTTTAGCTCCTACAATGAGCAGTTCTTC CASSELPGFSSYNEQFF
TRBJ1-6 NA TRBV2 TRBD1 TGTGCCAGCAAGTTGGACAGGGGTCTTATCAATTCACCCCTCCACTTT CASKLDRGLINSPLHF
TRBJ1-1 few TRBV29-1 NA TGCAGCGTTGAAGTTTTGACAGACCCAAACACTGAAGCTTTCTTT CSVEVLTDPNTEAFF
TRBJ2-7 NA TRBV15 TRBD1 TGTGCCACCAGCCGTCTTGACAGGGGATGGACCTACGAGCAGTACTTC CATSRLDRGWTYEQYF
TRBJ2-7 NA TRBV28 NA TGTGCCAGCAGTCGCCCTTCCGGTGGGAAGAGCTCCTACGAGCAGTACTTC CASSRPSGGKSSYEQYF
TRBJ2-1 NA TRBV29-1 TRBD2 TGCAGCGTTGAAGAAGGATTAGCGGGATCCTACAATGAGCAGTTCTTC CSVEEGLAGSYNEQFF
TRBJ2-5 few TRBV5-8 NA TGTGCCAGCAGAAGGACACTTCAAGAGACCCAGTACTTC CASRRTLQETQYF
TRBJ2-2 few TRBV27 NA TGTGCCAGCAGTCCTCAAAGGTCCGGGGAGCTGTTTTTT CASSPQRSGELFF
TRBJ2-7 few TRBV4-1 NA TGCGCCAGCAGCCAAGATCCCGCAGGGTTGTCCTACGAGCAGTACTTC CASSQDPAGLSYEQYF
TRBJ2-5 many TRBV28 NA TGTGCCAGCAGGAGACCGCAGGGTGGGGGTGAGACCCAGTACTTC CASRRPQGGGETQYF
TRBJ2-7 NA TRBV9 TRBD2 TGTGCCAGCAGCGTAGGGACTAGCGGGAGCTACGAGCAGTACTTC CASSVGTSGSYEQYF
TRBJ2-5 NA TRBV20-1 NA TGCAGTGCTTGGCCCCCCACAAAAGAGACCCAGTACTTC CSAWPPTKETQYF
TRBJ2-4 few TRBV3-1 NA TGTGCCAGCAGCCAGAAGGGTAGGACAAACATTCAGTACTTC CASSQKGRTNIQYF
TRBJ1-5 many TRBV12-3/TRBV12-4 TRBD1 TGTGCCAGCAGCCTACAGGGGAGCAATCAGCCCCAGCATTTT CASSLQGSNQPQHF
TRBJ2-5 NA TRBV20-1 TRBD2 TGCAGTGCTAGTGTCCCTAGCGGGAAGCAAGAGACCCAGTACTTC CSASVPSGKQETQYF